Below, 30 T cell receptor beta chains from the same sample are listed, as sequenced in a study of human T cells and chemical hapten exposure. One entry per CDR3 protein results from TCRdb running MiXCR on the RACE reads. The table lists fewer than 300,000 distinct CDR3 sequences, 7.5% to 9% of them singletons. This sample's time point: pre-sensitization, week 0. Treatment described: therapeutic diphenylcyclopropenone sensitization with weekly scalp DPC. Source: whole blood, taken in connection with sensitization to the hapten diphenylcyclopropenone (DPC). The receptors originated from a woman aged 35 to 49 with alopecia areata. Some clones in this sample may be carry-over from other donors' samples.

The rearrangement joins TRBV14 to TRBJ1-3; 7 nucleotides match TRBD1. V gave up 3 bases and J gave up 2 bases; unmatched junction bases: 4. The CDR3 has 15 amino acids. Germline V gene sequence: CDR1 SGHDN, CDR2 FVKESK. CDR3 DNA sequence: TGTGCCAGCAGCCATAACAGGGGAGCTGGAAACACCATATATTTT. Its protein is CASSHNRGAGNTIYF. The full variable domain, in which reference TRBV14 and TRBJ1-3 provide the parts outside the CDR3, is EAGVTQFPSHSVIEKGQTVTLRCDPISGHDNLYWYRRVMGKEIKFLLHFVKESKQDESGMPNNRFLAERTGGTYSTLKVQPAELEDSGVYFCASSHNRGAGNTIYFGEGSWLTVV.

The chain couples TRBV6-2 or TRBV6-3 to TRBJ1-1; D may be TRBD1 (5 bases). Germline CDR1 and CDR2: MNHEY and SVGEGT. Trimming removed 0 bases from V and 4 bases from J, with 12 bases in between. The CDR3 sequence is 15 residues long. DNA for the CDR3: TGTGCCAGCAGTTACTCGGCAGGGTTGAGCACTGAAGCTTTCTTT. Translation: CASSYSAGLSTEAFF.

There are many counts of this clonotype. V and J are TRBV7-2 and TRBJ2-1; 12 nucleotides align to TRBD2. Germline CDR1 SGHTA, CDR2 FQGNSA. Trimming at V came to 6 bases and at J to 2 bases, leaving 17 bases not matched to a gene. CDR3 length equals 20 residues. The CDR3 here is CASRNGSWASGRAAYNEQFF. Written as DNA, the CDR3 is TGTGCCAGCAGGAACGGATCGTGGGCTAGCGGGAGGGCTGCCTACAATGAGCAGTTCTTC.

V gene TRBV3-1 combines with J gene TRBJ2-5; unclear D gene. The ends were cut back, 0 bases at V and 9 bases at J, with 17 bases in the middle. From germline, CDR1 is LGHDT and CDR2 YNNKEL (reference sequence). The CDR3 totals 15 residues. The CDR3 bases are TGTGCCAGCAGCCAAGAGGGTATCGCCCATCCTTCCCAGTACTTC. It yields the protein CASSQEGIAHPSQYF.

This clonotype was picked up many times. The rearrangement joins TRBV28 to TRBJ2-3; D might be TRBD1 (6 bases). Germline values: CDR1 MDHEN, CDR2 SYDVKM. Trimming cost V 2 bases and J 7 bases, with 10 bases left between them. The CDR3 length is 13 residues. The CDR3 sequence is CASSLLQGNTQYF. The CDR3 coding sequence is TGTGCCAGCAGTTTACTACAGGGAAATACGCAGTATTTT.

The table lists this clonotype with a few counts. The chain uses TRBV12-3 or TRBV12-4 and TRBJ1-1; 8 nucleotides align to TRBD1. The CDR3 totals 16 residues. V lost 6 bases to trimming and J lost 0 bases; unmatched junction nucleotides: 9. CDR3 protein: CASRPTGADMNTEAFF. DNA for the CDR3: TGTGCCAGCAGGCCGACAGGGGCTGATATGAACACTGAAGCTTTCTTT.

Ten or more counts support this clonotype. The V and J genes are TRBV15 and TRBJ2-1, with D perhaps TRBD2 (5 bases). The CDR3 runs 15 residues. V gave up 5 bases and J gave up 4 bases, with 15 bases separating them. Germline loops: CDR1 LNHNV, CDR2 YYDKDF (reference sequence). CDR3 region: CATSWERAPYNEQFF. The CDR3 DNA reads as TGTGCCACCAGCTGGGAGAGGGCACCTTACAATGAGCAGTTCTTC.

This clonotype was counted only a few times. V and J are TRBV30 and TRBJ2-4; no reliable D call. CDR1 is GTSNPN, CDR2 SVGIG, per germline (reference sequence). The CDR3 sequence is 12 residues long. Between the trimmed V and J ends, which lost 0 bases and 14 bases, there was a span of 14 bases. CDR3 coding DNA: TGTGCCTGGAGTGTAGACCGAACCTCGGAGTACTTC. Translating it yields CAWSVDRTSEYF.

The sample holds many counts of this clonotype. The V and J genes are TRBV29-1 and TRBJ2-3, with a possible D match to TRBD1 (5 bases). Trimming cost V 8 bases and J 2 bases, with 11 bases left between them. The CDR3 covers 12 residues. Germline CDR1 and CDR2: SQVTM and ANQGSEA. CDR3 nucleotide sequence: TGCAGCCTCCGACAGCACACAGATACGCAGTATTTT. Translated, it gives CSLRQHTDTQYF.

The genes are TRBV7-9 and TRBJ2-2; no clear D gene. The germline gives CDR1 SEHNR, CDR2 FQNEAQ (reference sequence). Trimming removed 0 bases from V and 5 bases from J, with 7 bases in between. The CDR3 is made up of 14 amino acids. The DNA for the CDR3 is TGTGCCAGCAGCTTAGCTTATACTACCGGGGAGCTGTTTTTT. This gives the protein CASSLAYTTGELFF.

This clonotype was counted only a few times. V usage is TRBV19 and J usage is TRBJ2-7; weak D call: TRBD2 (5 bases). Trimming left V 4 bases short and J 5 bases short, with 15 bases between. This CDR3 has 14 amino acids. Germline CDR1 and CDR2: LNHDA and SQIVND (reference sequence). In nucleotides, the CDR3 is TGTGCCAGTAGTAAGGAGAGAGGGTCTGACGAGCAGTACTTC. This translates into CASSKERGSDEQYF.

The CDR3 nucleotides read TGTGCCAGCAGTTCCGAAGGGGGATGGGAAAAACTGTTTTTT. This encodes CASSSEGGWEKLFF. V gene TRBV27 combines with J gene TRBJ1-4; D may be TRBD1 (6 bases). This CDR3 has 14 amino acids. CDR1 MNHEY and CDR2 SMNVEV come from the germline V gene (reference sequence). Trimming left V 4 bases short and J 8 bases short, with 14 bases between.

This clonotype was counted ten times or more. CDR3 coding DNA: TGTGCCAGCACTTCTATGAACACTGAAGCTTTCTTT. This gives the protein CASTSMNTEAFF. The chain couples TRBV28 to TRBJ1-1; no clear D gene. Trimming shortened V by 7 bases and J by 0 bases, and 6 bases separated the two germline ends. The CDR3 has 12 amino acids. Germline values: CDR1 MDHEN, CDR2 SYDVKM.

The chain combines TRBV18 with TRBJ1-6; D remains unclear. The CDR3 has 13 amino acids. The germline V gene encodes CDR1 KGHSH and CDR2 LQKENI. Trimming cost V 3 bases and J 7 bases, with 7 bases left between them. The CDR3 reads CASSPTRNSPLHF. DNA for the CDR3: TGTGCCAGCTCACCCACGAGGAATTCACCCCTCCACTTT.

The sample holds many counts of this clonotype. The V and J genes are TRBV6-2 or TRBV6-3 and TRBJ1-5; D is unclear. CDR1 MNHEY and CDR2 SVGEGT come from the germline V gene. The CDR3 is made up of 13 amino acids. V gave up 2 bases and J gave up 4 bases, with 6 bases separating them. The CDR3 region is CASSYDLNQPQHF. Here the CDR3 DNA reads TGTGCCAGCAGTTACGACCTGAATCAGCCCCAGCATTTT.

This clonotype was seen only a few times. The V call is TRBV11-3, the J call TRBJ2-7; a weak D match, TRBD1 (6 bases). This CDR3 comprises 15 residues. The V gene's germline CDR1 is SGHNT and CDR2 YENEEA. V lost 5 bases and J 3 bases, leaving 17 bases between the germline ends. CDR3: CASSGNVDSHYEQYF. The CDR3 bases are TGTGCCAGCAGCGGGAACGTGGACAGTCACTACGAGCAGTACTTC.

In this sample, this clonotype turned up a few times. The chain employs TRBV5-4 and TRBJ2-3; 16 bases fit TRBD2. Germline V gene data show CDR1 as SGHNT and CDR2 as YYREEE (reference sequence). The CDR3 totals 20 residues. V lost 0 bases, J lost 1 base, and 8 bases stayed unmatched. The CDR3, as DNA: TGTGCCAGCAGCTTGGCGGGGACTAGCGGGAGGGTACAAGGCACAGATACGCAGTATTTT. Residues: CASSLAGTSGRVQGTDTQYF.

The rearrangement links TRBV11-3 to TRBJ2-1; 7 nucleotides match TRBD1. This CDR3 spans 17 amino acids. Germline CDR1 is SGHNT and CDR2 is YENEEA. The junction had 13 bases not matched to a gene; V was cut back by 0 bases and J by 8 bases. The CDR3 nucleotides read TGTGCCAGCAGCTTAGATCAGATCGGGCAAGGGGGCGATGAGCAGTTCTTC. As protein: CASSLDQIGQGGDEQFF.

The genes are TRBV5-5 and TRBJ2-2; D is undetermined. V was trimmed by 5 bases and J by 5 bases, leaving 7 bases between them. CDR3 length: 12 amino acids. Germline V CDR1 and CDR2: SGHKS, YYEKEE (reference sequence). The CDR3 loop reads CASRMGTGELFF. Here the CDR3 DNA reads TGTGCCAGCAGGATGGGAACCGGGGAGCTGTTTTTT. Combining the CDR3 with reference TRBV5-5 and TRBJ2-2 gives the whole variable domain DAGVTQSPTHLIKTRGQQVTLRCSPISGHKSVSWYQQVLGQGPQFIFQYYEKEERGRGNFPDRFSARQFPNYSSELNVNALLLGDSALYLCASRMGTGELFFGEGSRLTVL.

This clonotype has more than one count but fewer than ten. The chain couples TRBV12-3 or TRBV12-4 to TRBJ2-1; 12 nucleotides align to TRBD2. The CDR3 has 16 amino acids. V lost 3 bases and J lost 5; bases outside the gene matches: 5. CDR3 amino acids: CASSFQRTSGNNEQFF. Here the CDR3 DNA reads TGTGCCAGCAGTTTTCAACGGACTAGCGGGAACAATGAGCAGTTCTTC.

This clonotype was recorded at least ten times. The genes are TRBV7-2 and TRBJ2-1; TRBD2 agrees at 10 bases. V lost 7 bases and J lost 6; bases outside the gene matches: 3. CDR3 length: 13 amino acids. CDR1 and CDR2 (germline): SGHTA, FQGNSA. CDR3 sequence reads: CASIASGGNEQFF. The CDR3 bases are TGTGCCAGCATTGCTAGCGGGGGCAATGAGCAGTTCTTC. Full variable domain (rest looked up from reference TRBV7-2 and TRBJ2-1): GAGVSQSPSNKVTEKGKDVELRCDPISGHTALYWYRQSLGQGLEFLIYFQGNSAPDKSGLPSDRFSAERTGGSVSTLTIQRTQQEDSAVYLCASIASGGNEQFFGPGTRLTVL.

Only a few counts were recorded for this clonotype. The chain recombines TRBV7-3 with TRBJ1-4; a weak D match, TRBD1 (5 bases). V was pared by 2 bases and J by 6 bases, with 13 bases between. CDR1 is SGHTA and CDR2 is FQGTGA in the germline V gene. This CDR3 spans 15 amino acids. The CDR3 nucleotides read TGTGCCAGCAGCTTATGGGGACCGCCGGATGAAAAACTGTTTTTT. This gives the protein CASSLWGPPDEKLFF.

The chain joins TRBV28 to TRBJ2-3, with no clear D. V lost 6 bases to trimming and J lost 6 bases, with 4 bases between them. CDR1 and CDR2 (germline): MDHEN, SYDVKM. This CDR3 spans 10 amino acids. CDR3 sequence: CASSWDTQYF. DNA of the CDR3: TGTGCCAGCAGCTGGGATACGCAGTATTTT.

This clonotype was counted a few times. The chain uses TRBV7-2 and TRBJ1-6, with D hard to call. The CDR3 sequence is 14 residues long. V shed 2 bases and J shed 7 bases, with 9 bases lying between them. Germline CDR1 and CDR2: SGHTA and FQGNSA. CDR3 in DNA: TGTGCCAGCAGCTTACGGCTCGGGAATTCACCCCTCCACTTT. It translates to CASSLRLGNSPLHF.

The chain is built from TRBV6-5 and TRBJ2-3, with a tentative D call TRBD1 (6 bases). The CDR3 contains 15 residues. Germline V lookup: CDR1 MNHEY, CDR2 SVGAGI. Deletions cut 1 base from V and 5 bases from J, with 13 bases between. CDR3 residues: CASSYLQGGGDTQYF. CDR3 in DNA: TGTGCCAGCAGTTACTTACAGGGTGGAGGAGATACGCAGTATTTT.

This clonotype has a count of ten or more. The chain is built from TRBV28 and TRBJ2-1; 8 nucleotides agree with TRBD2. Germline loops: CDR1 MDHEN, CDR2 SYDVKM. The CDR3 has 14 residues. Trimming cost V 5 bases and J 7 bases; bases outside gene matches: 7. CDR3 DNA sequence: TGTGCCAGCAGTACGAGCGGGAGAGGGAATGAGCAGTTCTTC. Its translation: CASSTSGRGNEQFF.

V usage is TRBV20-1 and J usage is TRBJ2-7; D assignment may be TRBD1 or TRBD2 (5 bases each). There are 14 residues in the CDR3. Germline V gene data show CDR1 as DFQATT and CDR2 as SNEGSKA (reference sequence). V lost 1 base and J lost 5, with 15 bases in between. In DNA form, the CDR3 reads TGCAGTGCTAGAGTGGGACCTAAAGCCCACGAGCAGTACTTC. As protein: CSARVGPKAHEQYF.

V is TRBV6-1 and J is TRBJ1-1; 8 bases line up with TRBD1. V gave up 3 bases and J gave up 2 bases; unmatched junction bases: 8. Germline CDR1 reads MNHNS; CDR2 reads SASEGT. The CDR3 is 16 residues long. CDR3 region: CASSDGQGPQNTEAFF. The CDR3 coding sequence is TGTGCCAGCAGTGACGGACAGGGACCCCAAAACACTGAAGCTTTCTTT.

The rearrangement links TRBV28 to TRBJ2-1; tentatively, D is TRBD1 (6 bases). The CDR3 consists of 11 residues. V lost 5 bases and J lost 15, with 14 bases in between. In germline, CDR1 is MDHEN, CDR2 SYDVKM. CDR3 region: CASSIRAGVFF. The CDR3 DNA follows: TGTGCCAGCAGTATCCGGGCAGGGGTGTTCTTC.

The J gene is TRBJ2-5, the V gene TRBV3-1, with D perhaps TRBD2 (6 bases). V shed 0 bases and J shed 7 bases, with 18 bases lying between them. CDR3 length equals 16 residues. CDR1 LGHDT and CDR2 YNNKEL come from the germline V gene (reference sequence). The CDR3 spells CASSQDIASRGATQYF. The DNA of the CDR3 is TGTGCCAGCAGCCAAGATATCGCCTCCCGCGGGGCGACCCAGTACTTC.